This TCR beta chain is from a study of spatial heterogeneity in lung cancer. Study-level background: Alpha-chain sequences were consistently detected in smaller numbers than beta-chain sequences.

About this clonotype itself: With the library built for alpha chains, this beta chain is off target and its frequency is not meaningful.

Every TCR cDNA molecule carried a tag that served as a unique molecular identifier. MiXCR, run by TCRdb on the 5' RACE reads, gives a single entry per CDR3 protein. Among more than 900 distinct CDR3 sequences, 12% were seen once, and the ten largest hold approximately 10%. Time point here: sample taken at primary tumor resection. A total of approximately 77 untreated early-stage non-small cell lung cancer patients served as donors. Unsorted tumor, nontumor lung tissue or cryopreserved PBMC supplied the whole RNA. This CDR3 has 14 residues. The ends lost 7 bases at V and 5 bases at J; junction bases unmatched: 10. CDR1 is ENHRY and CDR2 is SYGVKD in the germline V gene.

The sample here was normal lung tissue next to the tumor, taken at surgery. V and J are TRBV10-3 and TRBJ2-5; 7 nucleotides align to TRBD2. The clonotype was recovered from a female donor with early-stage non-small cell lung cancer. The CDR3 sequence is CAIKEAGSGETQYF. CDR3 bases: TGTGCCATCAAGGAAGCGGGGTCAGGGGAGACCCAGTACTTC.